These 15 T cell receptor beta chains share one sample of origin, sequenced in a study of blood T cells in healthy people across ages. Then a second PCR, running about 6 to 12 cycles, was carried out with a sample-barcoded 5' primer and a J-beta primer mix. TCRdb processed the 5' RACE reads anew with MiXCR; each CDR3 protein has one entry. In the table there are approximately 2,000,000 distinct CDR3 sequences, roughly two fifths of which are singletons. Specimen: blood. Source of these receptors: a human donor in good health.

This clonotype has more than one count but fewer than ten. The junction does not match germline at one end; this may be a read error. The rearrangement uses TRBV7-2 and TRBJ2-4; maybe TRBD2 (6 bases). CDR3 size: 16 residues. CDR1 SGHTA and CDR2 FQGNSA come from the germline V gene. CDR3: CASSYPGTSEGNIRYF. DNA of the CDR3: TGTGCCAGCAGCTACCCCGGGACGTCGGAGGGAAACATTCGGTACTTC.

The J gene is TRBJ1-1, the V gene TRBV4-2, with D perhaps matching TRBD1 (6 bases). CDR1 and CDR2 (germline): LGHNA, YNFKEQ. Trimming stripped 1 base from V and 6 bases from J, with 15 bases between. The CDR3 length is 15 residues. This chain's CDR3 is CASSQAMGGLAEAFF. In DNA, the CDR3 is TGTGCCAGCAGCCAAGCGATGGGGGGGCTCGCTGAAGCTTTCTTT.

V and J are TRBV7-3 and TRBJ2-6; no firm D call. There are 16 residues in the CDR3. CDR1 and CDR2 from the germline V gene are SGHTA and FQGTGA. Trimming stripped 0 bases from V and 7 bases from J, with 13 bases between. The chain's CDR3 is CASSLTSNLGANVLTF. DNA of the CDR3: TGTGCCAGCAGCTTAACCAGTAACCTTGGCGCCAACGTCCTGACTTTC.

In regard to this clonotype: Being one base from a much bigger clone, this may be a read error. J is TRBJ1-5 and V is TRBV25-1; D uncertain. Germline values: CDR1 MGHDK, CDR2 SYGVNS. The length of the CDR3 is 15 residues. V was shortened by 5 bases and J by 1 base, with 12 bases between the two germline ends. CDR3 region: CASSPTGRSNQPQHF. The CDR3 DNA is TGTGCCAGCAGTCCCACCGGACGGAGCAATCAGCCCCAGCATTTT.

The rearrangement uses TRBV7-8 and TRBJ2-5; no clear D gene. The end of the DNA is better explained by TRBJ2-7, so the J call may be wrong. This CDR3 has 17 residues. From germline, CDR1 is SGHVS and CDR2 FQNEAQ. This chain's CDR3 is CASSLPKNPRTSYEQYF. The DNA of the CDR3 is TGTGCCAGCAGCTTACCGAAAAACCCCCGGACCAGCTACGAGCAGTACTTC.

This clonotype was recorded only once. The gene calls are TRBV7-2 and TRBJ2-4, with TRBD2 as a possible D gene (6 bases). The DNA end lines up better with TRBJ2-7; the J call may be wrong. CDR3 length: 16 amino acids. Germline V gives CDR1 SGHTA, CDR2 FQGNSA. In nucleotides, the CDR3 is TGTGCCAGCAGCTCCCTTCCTCGGGGGTACGCGTACGAGCAGTACTTC. Translated: CASSSLPRGYAYEQYF.

This clonotype was observed a handful of times. The genes are TRBV7-3 and TRBJ2-4; 13 bases line up with TRBD2. The end of the DNA aligns better with TRBJ2-7, so the J call may be wrong. Germline CDR1 and CDR2: SGHTA and FQGTGA. The CDR3 contains 16 residues. The CDR3 sequence is CASSLIGLAGVDEQYF. The CDR3 bases are TGTGCCAGCAGCTTAATTGGACTAGCGGGGGTCGACGAGCAGTACTTC.

With regard to this clonotype: A single base is all that separates this from a far larger clone, so a read error is likely. This chain joins TRBV7-2 and TRBJ2-1, with 9 bases lining up with TRBD1. Losses at the gene ends were 3 bases for V and 10 bases for J; bases not matched to a gene: 7. The CDR3 is 14 amino acids. The germline CDR1 and CDR2 sequences are SGHTA and FQGNSA. CDR3 residues: CASSFGQGSYEQFF. The CDR3 DNA is TGTGCCAGCAGCTTCGGACAGGGGTCCTACGAGCAGTTCTTC. Full variable domain (rest looked up from reference TRBV7-2 and TRBJ2-1): GAGVSQSPSNKVTEKGKDVELRCDPISGHTALYWYRQSLGQGLEFLIYFQGNSAPDKSGLPSDRFSAERTGGSVSTLTIQRTQQEDSAVYLCASSFGQGSYEQFFGPGTRLTVL.

The CDR3 reads CASSSPTSGEHNEQFF. The CDR3 DNA is TGTGCCAGCAGCTCCCCTACTAGCGGGGAGCACAATGAGCAGTTCTTC. V usage is TRBV5-5 and J usage is TRBJ2-1; TRBD2 aligns across 10 bases. Germline CDR1 is SGHKS and CDR2 is YYEKEE (reference sequence). V dropped 3 bases and J dropped 5; count of bases not matched to a gene: 8. This CDR3 is 16 amino acids long.

This clonotype has just a few counts. The chain joins TRBV7-2 to TRBJ1-4; D remains ambiguous. Per the germline V gene, CDR1 is SGHTA and CDR2 is FQGNSA. The ends were cut back, 5 bases at V and 3 bases at J, with 7 bases in the middle. CDR3 size: 13 residues. CDR3 coding DNA: TGTGCCAGCAGCGGCTCGTCTAATGAAAAACTGTTTTTT. This translates into CASSGSSNEKLFF. The complete variable domain, with remaining parts taken from reference TRBV7-2 and TRBJ1-4, reads GAGVSQSPSNKVTEKGKDVELRCDPISGHTALYWYRQSLGQGLEFLIYFQGNSAPDKSGLPSDRFSAERTGGSVSTLTIQRTQQEDSAVYLCASSGSSNEKLFFGSGTQLSVL.

To note about this clonotype: One end of the junction is discordant with germline, which a read error may explain. This chain connects TRBV6-1 to TRBJ1-2, with TRBD1 as a possible D gene (6 bases). The germline V gene has CDR1 MNHNS and CDR2 SASEGT. This CDR3 comprises 15 residues. The CDR3 region is CASTEWGANSLGYTF. CDR3 nucleotides: TGTGCCAGCACTGAATGGGGGGCGAATTCACTTGGCTACACCTTC.

This clonotype was seen at least ten times. J is TRBJ2-5 and V is TRBV7-2; no firm D call. This CDR3 is built from 14 residues. Germline V gene sequence: CDR1 SGHTA, CDR2 FQGNSA. Trimming took 1 base from V and 5 from J, leaving 11 bases between them. The CDR3 sequence is CASSLGWDRETQYF. The CDR3 DNA follows: TGTGCCAGCAGCTTAGGCTGGGATCGCGAGACCCAGTACTTC.

This sequence joins TRBV7-9 and TRBJ1-5; TRBD1 agrees at 9 bases. This CDR3 has 16 amino acids. Germline CDR1 reads SEHNR; CDR2 reads FQNEAQ (reference sequence). Unmatched junction bases numbered 7, after V lost 5 bases and J lost 2 bases. The CDR3 protein is CASSPPDRGGNQPQHF. As DNA, the CDR3 is TGTGCCAGCAGCCCTCCGGACAGGGGAGGCAATCAGCCCCAGCATTTT.

V is TRBV4-3 and J is TRBJ2-3; D is undetermined. CDR1 is LGHNA, CDR2 YSLEER, per germline. This CDR3 is built from 16 residues. Trimming pared 1 base from V and 1 base from J, leaving 12 bases between. CDR3 loop: CASSQGSPSRTDTQYF. The CDR3 DNA reads as TGCGCCAGCAGCCAAGGGTCTCCCAGTCGCACAGATACGCAGTATTTT.

The chain combines TRBV7-9 with TRBJ2-5; D is tentatively TRBD1 or TRBD2 (5 bases each). Germline V gene data show CDR1 as SEHNR and CDR2 as FQNEAQ (reference sequence). Trimming left V 4 bases short and J 3 bases short, with 18 bases between. The CDR3 length is 16 residues. CDR3 sequence reads: CASSSGPGTREETQYF. Here the CDR3 DNA reads TGTGCCAGCAGCTCCGGCCCCGGGACCCGGGAAGAGACCCAGTACTTC.